This T cell receptor (beta chain) was captured by sequencing in a study of spatial heterogeneity in lung cancer. Study context: On average, each unique TCR and UMI combination appeared more than ten times in raw reads. Study-wide findings and caveats: Tumor mutation counts were tracked by expanded intratumoral alpha and beta TCR counts.

This CDR3 contains 13 residues. Germline V gene data show CDR1 as ENHRY and CDR2 as SYGVKD. The ends lost 6 bases at V and 4 bases at J; junction bases unmatched: 4. Time point noted: sample taken at primary tumor resection. 72 TRACERx patients with early, untreated non-small cell lung cancer donated samples. Frozen PBMC, nontumor lung or tumor provided whole RNA, which was sequenced unsorted. Carried by each TCR cDNA molecule was a unique molecular identifier. A single record per CDR3 protein comes from TCRdb applying MiXCR to the 5' RACE reads. The sample consists of 25,000 to 30,000 distinct CDR3 sequences, approximately 7% of them appearing once. In the case of this clonotype: No antigen is known for it.

The TCR sequence derives from a male donor with early-stage non-small cell lung cancer. The sequenced sample was lung tumor tissue, obtained at surgery. The V gene is TRBV10-3, the J gene TRBJ2-5; TRBD1 aligns across 8 bases. As DNA, the CDR3 is TGTGCCATCAGACAACAGGGGGGAGAGACCCAGTACTTC. Protein sequence: CAIRQQGGETQYF.